The 28 T cell receptor beta chains presented below share a single source sample, sequenced in a study of blood T cell repertoires in COVID-19. Produced via immunoSEQ multiplex PCR; TCRdb's table is partial and in-frame only. This table has roughly 200,000 clones, around four fifths appearing once. Source material: peripheral blood. These TCRs come from a human donor in a cohort sampled during active COVID-19.

This clone occurred many times. This rearrangement joins TRBV6-2 or TRBV6-3 to TRBJ1-2; TRBD1 is a possible D gene (6 bases). Per the germline V gene, CDR1 is MNHEY and CDR2 is SVGEGT. V was cut by 6 bases and J by 7 bases, with 12 bases left in between. The CDR3 sequence is 12 residues long. The CDR3 DNA is TGTGCCAGCAGCTCACAGGGACGTGGCTACACCTTC. Amino acids: CASSSQGRGYTF.

V is TRBV28 and J is TRBJ2-7; 9 nucleotides line up with TRBD2. Trimming removed 6 bases from V and 1 base from J; junction bases left unmatched: 7. The CDR3 consists of 15 residues. CDR1 is MDHEN, CDR2 SYDVKM, per germline. CDR3 sequence (DNA): TGTGCCAGCAGCTCAGCGGGAGGTCCTTCCTACGAGCAGTACTTC. Its protein is CASSSAGGPSYEQYF.

Only one count was recorded for this clone. The chain carries TRBV27 and TRBJ2-1; the match to TRBD1 covers 11 bases. Germline assignment: CDR1 MNHEY and CDR2 SMNVEV (reference sequence). The CDR3 totals 17 residues. The ends lost 6 bases at V and 3 bases at J; junction bases unmatched: 10. CDR3 sequence: CASRMITGTGGYNEQFF. CDR3 DNA sequence: TGTGCCAGCAGAATGATTACCGGGACAGGGGGCTACAATGAGCAGTTCTTC.

J is TRBJ1-4 and V is TRBV10-3, with D possibly TRBD1 on 5 matching bases. This CDR3 region has 14 residues. The germline V gene encodes CDR1 ENHRY and CDR2 SYGVKD. Trimming pared 6 bases from V and 4 bases from J, leaving 12 bases between. In nucleotides, the CDR3 is TGTGCCATCAGCCCGGGGGAGGTTAATGAAAAACTGTTTTTT. Its protein is CAISPGEVNEKLFF.

This chain connects TRBV10-3 to TRBJ2-7; TRBD1 might be the D (6 bases). Per germline, CDR1 ENHRY and CDR2 SYGVKD. Trimming shortened V by 4 bases and J by 6 bases, and 10 bases separated the two germline ends. There are 12 residues in the CDR3. The CDR3 region is CAISGGGVEQYF. The CDR3 DNA is TGTGCCATCAGTGGTGGGGGCGTCGAGCAGTACTTC.

With regard to this clone: This sample includes further DNA sequences coding for the same CDR3. This rearrangement joins TRBV6-5 to TRBJ1-2; possibly TRBD1 for D (6 bases). Germline V CDR1 and CDR2: MNHEY, SVGAGI. Trimming shortened V by 6 bases and J by 7 bases, and 12 bases separated the two germline ends. This CDR3 is built from 12 residues. In DNA form, the CDR3 reads TGTGCCAGCAGCTATTCAGGGGTTGGCTACACCTTC. This codes for CASSYSGVGYTF.

The V and J genes are TRBV29-1 and TRBJ2-2; 7 nucleotides agree with TRBD2. Germline V CDR1 and CDR2: SQVTM, ANQGSEA. This CDR3 spans 12 amino acids. The ends lost 4 bases at V and 7 bases at J; junction bases unmatched: 3. DNA of the CDR3: TGCAGCGTTGTCACGGGAGGCGGGGAGCTGTTTTTT. This codes for CSVVTGGGELFF.

This sequence joins TRBV19 and TRBJ1-5; D not certain. Trimming stripped 5 bases from V and 0 bases from J, with 11 bases between. CDR3 length: 15 residues. The V gene's germline CDR1 is LNHDA and CDR2 SQIVND (reference sequence). Here the CDR3 DNA reads TGTGCCAGTAGTTACAGAGCATATAGCAATCAGCCCCAGCATTTT. This codes for CASSYRAYSNQPQHF.

CDR3 bases: TGTGCCAGCAGCAAAAGGACAGGAAACACTGAAGCTTTCTTT. Its translation is CASSKRTGNTEAFF. V gene TRBV21-1 combines with J gene TRBJ1-1; the D call of TRBD1 is as the table states it, not checked on the DNA. TRBV21-1 counts as a pseudogene. CDR3 length: 14 residues.

J is TRBJ1-6 and V is TRBV13, with D perhaps matching TRBD1 (6 bases). Trimming pared 5 bases from V and 7 bases from J, leaving 15 bases between. The CDR3 contains 15 residues. Germline V gene sequence: CDR1 PRHDT, CDR2 FYEKMQ (reference sequence). The CDR3 nucleotides read TGTGCCAGCAGCCTCCGCAGGGGTACGAATTCACCCCTCCACTTT. It codes for CASSLRRGTNSPLHF.

This chain uses TRBV9 with TRBJ2-1, with 9 bases matching TRBD2. Trimming at V came to 3 bases and at J to 7 bases, leaving 8 bases not matched to a gene. CDR3 length equals 15 residues. CDR1 is SGDLS, CDR2 YYNGEE, per germline. CDR3 in DNA: TGTGCCAGCAGCGCCGGGACTAGCTTAATAAATGAGCAGTTCTTC. This codes for CASSAGTSLINEQFF.

The chain uses TRBV11-3 and TRBJ2-1; D ambiguous. The germline gives CDR1 SGHNT, CDR2 YENEEA. The CDR3 is 13 amino acids. The V end was cut by 1 base, the J end by 6 bases, with 7 bases between. The chain's CDR3 is CASSLGFRNEQFF. CDR3 bases: TGTGCCAGCAGCTTAGGTTTCCGCAATGAGCAGTTCTTC.

The sample holds a few counts of this clone. The genes are TRBV6-1 and TRBJ1-1; D unresolved. Trimming took off 0 bases at V and 10 bases at J, with 24 bases between the two ends. Germline lookup yields CDR1 MNHNS and CDR2 SASEGT. The CDR3 has 17 residues. CDR3 sequence (DNA): TGTGCCAGCAGTGAAGCGGGTTGGAGCATTTCCCCCAGCGGAGCTTTCTTT. It encodes CASSEAGWSISPSGAFF.

As to this clone: It may be a read error: a sequence one base away is much more abundant. Written as DNA, the CDR3 is TGTGCCAGCAGTCGGACAGGGGGCTATGGCTACACCTTC. Translated: CASSRTGGYGYTF. V is TRBV6-5 and J is TRBJ1-2; the match to TRBD1 covers 10 bases. Trimming at V came to 5 bases and at J to 4 bases, leaving 1 base not matched to a gene. Per germline, CDR1 MNHEY and CDR2 SVGAGI. CDR3 length: 13 residues.

The rearrangement links TRBV5-1 to TRBJ2-1; D unresolved. Germline V gene sequence: CDR1 SGHRS, CDR2 YFSETQ. The CDR3 is 17 residues long. V was clipped by 4 bases and J by 1 base, with 18 bases between them. This CDR3 reads CASSSNPMSASYNEQFF. The CDR3 DNA follows: TGCGCCAGCAGCAGTAACCCGATGAGCGCTTCCTACAATGAGCAGTTCTTC.

The chain is built from TRBV4-2 and TRBJ1-3, with D possibly matching TRBD1 (5 bases). The CDR3 is 16 residues long. Germline V gene data show CDR1 as LGHNA and CDR2 as YNFKEQ. Trimming removed 0 bases at V and 8 bases at J, with 17 bases between. CDR3 nucleotides: TGTGCCAGCAGCCAAGATCCTGTGGGGCACCGAGACACCATATATTTT. It specifies CASSQDPVGHRDTIYF.

This chain connects TRBV6-2 or TRBV6-3 to TRBJ1-2, with D unclear. Between the trimmed V and J ends, which lost 5 bases and 7 bases, there was a span of 17 bases. The germline V gene encodes CDR1 MNHEY and CDR2 SVGEGT. There are 14 residues in the CDR3. The CDR3 loop is CASSPHLLGGGYTF. The DNA for the CDR3 is TGTGCCAGCAGTCCCCACCTGCTCGGCGGTGGCTACACCTTC.

The chain joins TRBV2 to TRBJ1-3, with no clear D. Germline V gives CDR1 SNHLY, CDR2 FYNNEI. The CDR3 loop spans 16 amino acids. The V and J ends lost 1 base and 0 bases respectively, with 10 bases between them. The CDR3: CASSEGKESSGNTIYF. The CDR3 DNA reads as TGTGCCAGCAGTGAAGGAAAGGAGAGCTCTGGAAACACCATATATTTT.

V gene TRBV6-5 combines with J gene TRBJ1-3; no definite D call. The CDR3 loop spans 15 amino acids. The germline gives CDR1 MNHEY, CDR2 SVGAGI. V lost 10 bases and J lost 0, with 16 bases in between. The CDR3 here is CATSYLPNSGNTIYF. The CDR3 coding sequence is TGTGCCACCTCCTATTTACCAAACTCTGGAAACACCATATATTTT.

V usage is TRBV28 and J usage is TRBJ1-6; 7 positions match TRBD1. With V trimmed by 7 bases and J by 10 bases, 4 bases remained unmatched. The germline V gene has CDR1 MDHEN and CDR2 SYDVKM. The CDR3 consists of 12 residues. Here the CDR3 reads CASTTGNSPLHF. The CDR3 DNA follows: TGTGCCAGCACGACAGGGAACTCACCCCTCCACTTT.

The V gene is TRBV5-6, the J gene TRBJ2-2, with D perhaps TRBD1 (6 bases). Germline V gene sequence: CDR1 SGHDT, CDR2 YYEEEE. Trimming cost V 0 bases and J 6 bases, with 15 bases left between them. The CDR3 sequence is 16 residues long. The CDR3 nucleotides are TGTGCCAGCAGCTTGGGGGTGGACAGCTCGGCCGGGGAGCTGTTTTTT. Translation gives CASSLGVDSSAGELFF.

V gene TRBV2 combines with J gene TRBJ2-3; TRBD2 aligns across 11 bases. In germline, CDR1 is SNHLY, CDR2 FYNNEI. V lost 6 bases, J lost 3 bases, and 14 bases stayed unmatched. The CDR3 consists of 18 residues. CDR3 region: CASRWGKGTSGPTDTQYF. CDR3 nucleotides: TGTGCCAGCAGGTGGGGTAAGGGGACTAGCGGACCAACAGATACGCAGTATTTT. The complete variable domain, with remaining parts taken from reference TRBV2 and TRBJ2-3, reads EPEVTQTPSHQVTQMGQEVILRCVPISNHLYFYWYRQILGQKVEFLVSFYNNEISEKSEIFDDQFSVERPDGSNFTLKIRSTKLEDSAMYFCASRWGKGTSGPTDTQYFGPGTRLTVL.

V usage is TRBV5-1 and J usage is TRBJ2-7; possibly TRBD1 for D (5 bases). CDR3 length equals 15 residues. The germline V gene encodes CDR1 SGHRS and CDR2 YFSETQ. The V end lost 0 bases, the J end lost 2 bases, and 12 bases lay between the germline ends. CDR3: CASSLAVGAPYEQYF. DNA for the CDR3: TGCGCCAGCAGCTTGGCCGTAGGGGCTCCCTACGAGCAGTACTTC.

This chain's CDR3 is CASSSYGGGSNEQFF. The CDR3 coding sequence is TGTGCCAGCAGCTCATACGGCGGGGGGAGCAATGAGCAGTTCTTC. V usage is TRBV5-5 and J usage is TRBJ2-1, with 8 bases identical to TRBD2. The CDR3 extends over 15 amino acids. Per germline, CDR1 SGHKS and CDR2 YYEKEE (reference sequence). The V gene end was trimmed by 3 bases and the J gene end by 6 bases; junction bases not matched to a gene: 8.

This clone was detected once. The chain joins TRBV30 to TRBJ2-2, with TRBD2 identical over 10 bases. V lost 6 bases to trimming and J lost 6 bases; unmatched junction nucleotides: 10. CDR1 and CDR2 (germline): GTSNPN, SVGIG (reference sequence). The CDR3 is 15 amino acids. As DNA, the CDR3 is TGTGCCTGCTTGAGAGCTAGCGGGGGTTCCGGGGAGCTGTTTTTT. This translates into CACLRASGGSGELFF.

The J gene is TRBJ2-2, the V gene TRBV15, with 7 nucleotides matching TRBD1. Germline CDR1 is LNHNV and CDR2 is YYDKDF (reference sequence). This CDR3 region has 14 residues. V lost 8 bases to trimming and J lost 6 bases; unmatched junction nucleotides: 9. CDR3 sequence: CATARDRAAGELFF. As DNA, the CDR3 is TGTGCCACCGCGCGAGACAGGGCCGCCGGGGAGCTGTTTTTT.

The chain couples TRBV19 to TRBJ2-7; 8 bases align to TRBD1. Trimming removed 6 bases from V and 6 bases from J; junction bases left unmatched: 10. The length of the CDR3 is 14 residues. Germline CDR1 is LNHDA and CDR2 is SQIVND (reference sequence). Here the CDR3 reads CASSKTGDLGEQYF. CDR3 DNA: TGTGCCAGTAGCAAGACAGGGGATCTCGGCGAGCAGTACTTC.

V is TRBV28 and J is TRBJ2-5; 9 bases align to TRBD1. The germline V gene has CDR1 MDHEN and CDR2 SYDVKM. The CDR3 has 16 residues. The V and J ends lost 5 bases and 3 bases, in that order; junction bases with no gene match: 10. The CDR3 loop reads CASSRNSWTGEETQYF. Written as DNA, the CDR3 is TGTGCCAGCAGTCGAAATTCGTGGACAGGGGAAGAGACCCAGTACTTC.